Following are 11 T cell receptor beta chains from one sample sequenced in a study of blood T cell repertoires in COVID-19. Profiled with immunoSEQ multiplex PCR; TCRdb holds only in-frame clones, not every one. Counted here are about 300,000 clones, 87% occurring once; the ten biggest clones make up around 6%. Sequenced material: PBMCs or T cells enriched from blood (not recorded which). The receptors here all came from a woman under 40 who had recovered from COVID-19.

The chain has TRBV18 and TRBJ1-1; possible D gene TRBD1, 5 bases. With 5 bases removed from V and 1 base from J, the gap between germline ends came to 11 bases. Germline CDR1 is KGHSH and CDR2 is LQKENI. This CDR3 contains 14 residues. For the CDR3, the DNA is TGTGCCAGCTCAGCGTCAGGACAGAACACTGAAGCTTTCTTT. This sequence encodes CASSASGQNTEAFF.

The chain combines TRBV6-1 with TRBJ2-3, with TRBD1 identical over 9 bases. There are 12 residues in the CDR3. The germline V gene encodes CDR1 MNHNS and CDR2 SASEGT. The J segment lost 14 bases and the V segment lost 3 bases, leaving 6 bases of the junction unmatched. CDR3: CASSEWGTGLYF. CDR3 in DNA: TGTGCCAGCAGTGAGTGGGGGACAGGGTTGTATTTT.

V usage is TRBV5-1 and J usage is TRBJ1-6; D gene unclear. The germline V and J ends were trimmed by 0 bases and 9 bases, with 10 bases remaining between them. Germline V gene sequence: CDR1 SGHRS, CDR2 YFSETQ. The CDR3 has 14 residues. The CDR3 here is CASSLGGFSSPLHF. CDR3 sequence (DNA): TGCGCCAGCAGCTTGGGAGGGTTTAGTTCACCCCTCCACTTT.

The chain combines TRBV5-8 with TRBJ2-1; the match to TRBD2 covers 9 bases. Per the germline V gene, CDR1 is SGHTS and CDR2 is YDEGEE. CDR3 length equals 16 residues. V trimming: 3 bases; J trimming: 0 bases; junction bases outside the gene matches: 4. The CDR3, as DNA: TGTGCCAGCAGCTCGACTAGCGGTAGCTCCTACAATGAGCAGTTCTTC. This encodes CASSSTSGSSYNEQFF.

To note about this clone: Distinct nucleotide sequences in the sample also encode this CDR3. This rearrangement joins TRBV9 to TRBJ1-3; D not certain. Germline CDR1 SGDLS, CDR2 YYNGEE. V lost 2 bases to trimming and J lost 0 bases, with 6 bases between them. CDR3 size: 14 residues. The CDR3 sequence is CASSVTDSGNTIYF. DNA for the CDR3: TGTGCCAGCAGCGTTACAGACTCTGGAAACACCATATATTTT.

This chain links TRBV28 with TRBJ1-2; D ambiguous. Germline V gene sequence: CDR1 MDHEN, CDR2 SYDVKM. V was clipped by 1 base and J by 5 bases, with 8 bases between them. This CDR3 is 13 amino acids long. The CDR3 spells CASSLSSGYGYTF. The CDR3 bases are TGTGCCAGCAGTTTATCGTCCGGGTATGGCTACACCTTC.

The rearrangement uses TRBV3-1 (or the pseudogene TRBV3-2) and TRBJ2-1; maybe TRBD2 (6 bases). V lost 5 bases to trimming and J lost 0 bases, with 11 bases between them. The CDR3 spans 15 residues. Germline-derived CDR1 and CDR2 are LGHDT and YNNKEL (reference sequence). Here the CDR3 reads CASSAAGSSYNEQFF. For the CDR3, the DNA is TGTGCCAGCAGCGCCGCGGGGAGCTCCTACAATGAGCAGTTCTTC.

The chain has TRBV16 and TRBJ1-6; 8 bases match TRBD1. V was clipped by 4 bases and J by 7 bases; unmatched bases: 9. This CDR3 spans 16 amino acids. Germline V CDR1 and CDR2: KGHSY, FQNENV. The CDR3 sequence is CASSRNRQGLNSPLHF. CDR3 coding DNA: TGTGCCAGCAGCCGCAACCGACAGGGGCTGAATTCACCCCTCCACTTT.

The V gene is TRBV7-9, the J gene TRBJ2-5; 12 bases line up with TRBD2. CDR3 size: 17 residues. Germline V gives CDR1 SEHNR, CDR2 FQNEAQ (reference sequence). The trim removed 5 bases at V and 2 bases at J, leaving 9 bases unmatched. DNA for the CDR3: TGTGCCAGCAGCCGCACCGGGACTAGCGGGCGTCAAGAGACCCAGTACTTC. The encoded protein is CASSRTGTSGRQETQYF.

The chain is built from TRBV10-3 and TRBJ1-6; perhaps TRBD1 as D (6 bases). The germline gives CDR1 ENHRY, CDR2 SYGVKD. Deletions cut 6 bases from V and 11 bases from J, with 20 bases between. The CDR3 extends over 15 amino acids. The CDR3: CAISPTPDRSPPLHF. CDR3 DNA sequence: TGTGCCATCAGCCCCACCCCGGACAGATCCCCACCCCTCCACTTT.

This rearrangement joins TRBV6-5 to TRBJ2-7; 7 positions match TRBD1. Germline CDR1 and CDR2: MNHEY and SVGAGI. V lost 5 bases to trimming and J lost 3 bases; unmatched junction nucleotides: 10. The CDR3 runs 15 residues. The CDR3 DNA follows: TGTGCCAGCAGTAAACAGGGGAATACAGTCTACGAGCAGTACTTC. Translated, it gives CASSKQGNTVYEQYF.